A selection of T cell receptor beta chains follows, all from one sample in a study of identical twins. TCRdb re-called the 5' RACE reads with MiXCR, one entry per CDR3 protein. This sample yields a few hundred thousand distinct CDR3 sequences, of which around a tenth are seen a single time; 2.5% to 3.5% belongs to the top ten. These data were also filed under a second study, of yellow fever vaccine responses in identical twins.

The sequencing sample was made of PBMCs. The receptors were gathered from a woman between 18 and 29 years old in good health. The CDR3 runs from the conserved cysteine through the conserved F or W. A D gene is named only where the DNA matches it firmly. A row's size may be missing; if present it is once, few, many or a size class.

>TRBJ2-1|TRBD2|.|TRBV3-1
TGTGCTAGCAGCCACACGGGACTACCCGAAGGAGAGCAGTTCTTC
CASSHTGLPEGEQFF
>TRBJ2-3|TRBD2|many|TRBV3-1
TGTGCCAGCAGCCAAGAGACTAGCGGCGTAGATACGCAGTATTTT
CASSQETSGVDTQYF
>TRBJ1-1|.|.|TRBV11-2
TGTGCCAGCAGCTTAGTCCTAGGAGGGACTGAAGCTTTCTTT
CASSLVLGGTEAFF
>TRBJ2-1|.|few|TRBV4-3
TGCGCCAGCCTCAAAACCGGGTACAATGAGCAGTTCTTC
CASLKTGYNEQFF
>TRBJ2-6|TRBD1|.|TRBV12-3/TRBV12-4
TGTGCCATCAGTTTAAGGGGGACAGGACTCTCTGGGGCCAACGTCCTGACTTTC
CAISLRGTGLSGANVLTF
>TRBJ2-3|.|.|TRBV20-1
TGCAGTGCTCCAGCCTTCGGGAGTACAGATACGCAGTATTTT
CSAPAFGSTDTQYF
>TRBJ2-1|.|many|TRBV12-3/TRBV12-4
TGTGCCAGCAGTTTCTCTAAGTCCTACAATGAGCAGTTCTTC
CASSFSKSYNEQFF
>TRBJ2-7|TRBD2|.|TRBV7-9
TGTGCCAGCAGCTTAGTAGCGGGGGGAGACGAGCAGTACTTC
CASSLVAGGDEQYF
>TRBJ2-5|TRBD2|few|TRBV7-9
TGTGCCAGCAGCCCGGGGAGGGACCAAGAGACCCAGTACTTC
CASSPGRDQETQYF
>TRBJ2-7|TRBD2|.|TRBV7-9
TGTGCCAGCAGCCCCCCGCTAGCGGACTACGAGCAGTACTTC
CASSPPLADYEQYF
>TRBJ1-6|.|.|TRBV7-9
TGTGCCAGCAGCTTATCCGCCGGACCCCTCCACTTT
CASSLSAGPLHF
>TRBJ2-3|.|few|TRBV29-1
TGCAGCGTTGAAACGGTTCCGGGCCCGAGGGTGTTAGATACGCAGTATTTT
CSVETVPGPRVLDTQYF
>TRBJ2-7|.|once|TRBV5-1
TGCGCCAGCAGCTTGGCCCAGGGCGCGGGGGAGCAGTACTTC
CASSLAQGAGEQYF
>TRBJ2-5|.|few|TRBV20-1
TGCAGTGCTTTATGGGTGGAGACCCAGTACTTC
CSALWVETQYF
>TRBJ2-7|.|many|TRBV12-3/TRBV12-4
TGTGCCAGCAGACCCCCCAACAGGGTCCACGAGCAGTACTTC
CASRPPNRVHEQYF
>TRBJ2-1|.|few|TRBV7-9
TGTGCCAGCAGCTTAGGGAGTCACTATGCGGTGGATGAGCAGTTCTTC
CASSLGSHYAVDEQFF
>TRBJ2-5|TRBD2|few|TRBV12-3/TRBV12-4
TGTGCCAGCAGTTTCGGGGGAGGGATCGAGACCCAGTACTTC
CASSFGGGIETQYF
>TRBJ2-4|.|.|TRBV2
TGTGCCAGCAGTGAAAGGCAGGGTGATCAGGAAATAGCCAAAAACATTCAGTACTTC
CASSERQGDQEIAKNIQYF
>TRBJ2-2|TRBD1|many|TRBV3-1
TGTGCCAGCAAGGCAGGGGGAGACACCGGGGAGCTGTTTTTT
CASKAGGDTGELFF
>TRBJ2-7|.|many|TRBV12-3/TRBV12-4
TGTGCCAGCAGTTTATCCGTGACCTACGAGCAGTACTTC
CASSLSVTYEQYF
>TRBJ2-3|.|.|TRBV21-1
TGTGCCAGCAGCAAAGGGTTCCTAGCGGAAAGCACAGATACGCAGTATTTT
CASSKGFLAESTDTQYF
>TRBJ2-7|.|many|TRBV7-9
TGTGCCAGCAGTGGGGGGACAGCCCCCTCCTACGAGCAGTACTTC
CASSGGTAPSYEQYF
>TRBJ2-5|TRBD1|.|TRBV29-1
TGCAGCGTTGGACAGGGTCCCCAAGAGACCCAGTACTTC
CSVGQGPQETQYF
>TRBJ2-1|TRBD1|.|TRBV20-1
TGCAGTTTAAAAGGCAGGGGGCGATTTGATGAGCAGTTCTTC
CSLKGRGRFDEQFF
>TRBJ2-4|TRBD2|many|TRBV7-2
TGTGCCAGCAGCCTAGCGGGAGGGCCCGGAAACATTCAGTACTTC
CASSLAGGPGNIQYF
>TRBJ2-3|.|many|TRBV20-1
TGCAGTGCTAAACGGCCAAGGGCTCCCACAGATACGCAGTATTTT
CSAKRPRAPTDTQYF
>TRBJ2-7|.|.|TRBV12-3/TRBV12-4
TGTGCCAGCAGTTTCTTTAACTCCTACGAGCAGTACTTC
CASSFFNSYEQYF
>TRBJ1-5|.|many|TRBV24-1
TGTGCCACCAGCCCGGGGGAGTGGAGCGGCAATCAGCCCCAGCATTTT
CATSPGEWSGNQPQHF
>TRBJ2-5|.|.|TRBV20-1
TGCAGTGCTAGAGATGAGGAAGGGACTGATCAGGAGACCCAGTACTTC
CSARDEEGTDQETQYF
>TRBJ1-1|.|few|TRBV11-2
TGTGCCAGCAGCTTATTCGGGGGGAGGACTGAAGCTTTCTTT
CASSLFGGRTEAFF
>TRBJ2-7|TRBD1|many|TRBV20-1
TGCAGTGCTACCGGGACAGGGTCCTACGAGCAGTACTTC
CSATGTGSYEQYF
>TRBJ2-1|TRBD2|.|TRBV2
TGTGCCAGCAGTGAAGACGCGGGGGGGCCCCATTCGTACAATGAGCAGTTCTTC
CASSEDAGGPHSYNEQFF
>TRBJ1-1|.|few|TRBV6-5
TGTGCCAGCAGTTACGGACGGGGTCACACTGAAGCTTTCTTT
CASSYGRGHTEAFF